This T cell receptor (beta chain) stems from a study of T cell repertoires in cytomegalovirus infection. Study-level findings and limits: CMV-specific HLA-C-restricted TCR beta clonotypes dominated the ex vivo response.

The CDR3 spans 14 residues. Germline CDR1 and CDR2: DFQATT and SNEGSKA (reference sequence). Deletions cut 1 base from V and 4 bases from J, with 11 bases between. Comment on this clonotype: The antigen is undetermined.

TCRdb redid the calling of the reads with MiXCR, one entry per CDR3 protein. The sample holds 250,000 to 400,000 distinct CDR3 sequences, 20% to 25% seen once. The input for sequencing was cultured PBMCs, taken from culture after CMV antigen stimulation. The chain has TRBV20-1 and TRBJ2-1, with D uncertain. The sequence was obtained from a human donor in good health (CMV status not recorded). Some clones in this sample may be carry-over from other donors' samples. CDR3 coding DNA: TGCAGTGCTAGAGGGGTGGCGGAATACAATGAGCAGTTCTTC. Translated: CSARGVAEYNEQFF.